This note documents a single TCR beta chain sequence. Its antigen is currently unknown. TCRdb keeps only in-frame clones here, not all; method: immunoSEQ multiplex PCR. The profile covers about 100,000 clones, with approximately 90% appearing a single time and around 5% taken by the ten largest. The data derive from a study of T cell responses to AZD1222 COVID-19 vaccine. Turning to the study itself: It was second doses at about 4 or about 12 weeks that were pooled. Study conclusions and caveats: Along spike, vaccine-associated CD4 TCRs were found throughout, with dominance at 160-218 and 743-854. After two AZD1222 doses, spike-specific TCR breadth and depth rose versus day 0. The sample set comprised mostly white British donors with more females, and clonal diversity was possibly underestimated.

The germline gives CDR1 SGHTS, CDR2 YDEGEE. CDR3 length equals 17 residues. V was shortened by 0 bases and J by 7 bases, with 17 bases between the two germline ends. The sequencing used peripheral blood, collected on day 0 of AZD1222 vaccination. This TCR derives from an adult in good health. The V gene is TRBV5-8, the J gene TRBJ1-6; D is perhaps TRBD1 (5 bases). The CDR3 DNA follows: TGTGCCAGCAGCTTGGTCTTATCCGGGACGGGAAATTCACCCCTCCACTTT. This sequence encodes CASSLVLSGTGNSPLHF.